This note documents a single T cell receptor beta chain sequence. Its antigen is still unknown. The PCR employed 60 Vbeta primers together with 13 Jbeta primers. Repertoires were generated with immunoSEQ multiplex PCR, while TCRdb's copy carries only in-frame clones and drops some. Of about 130,000 clones listed, more than 70% were seen once; the top ten hold less than 7%. This entry comes from a study of cytomegalovirus exposure and HLA in healthy donors. V shed 2 bases and J shed 6 bases, with 14 bases lying between them. Germline CDR1 and CDR2: SGHAT and FQNNGV. The CDR3 spans 14 residues. Study-level results: Analysis was carried out at a later point, and it linked a missense DCLRE1C variant to TCR beta V- and J-gene trimming. Available immune exposure information was restricted to CMV serostatus only.

This TCR was recovered from a woman aged 25 to 39 in good health and CMV-seropositive. The rearrangement links TRBV11-2 to TRBJ2-7; D may be TRBD2 (5 bases). The sample taken for sequencing was PBMCs. The CDR3 region is CASSLSSRGTEQYF. The CDR3 region has the DNA TGTGCCAGCAGCTTAAGCTCCCGGGGTACCGAGCAGTACTTC.